Below, 25 T cell receptor beta chains from the same sample are listed, as sequenced in a study of blood T cell repertoires in COVID-19. Assay used: immunoSEQ multiplex PCR; TCRdb lists only in-frame clones, some missing. The table lists tens of thousands of clones, approximately 83% of them singletons. Sequenced: peripheral blood. These receptors originate from a human donor in a cohort sampled during active COVID-19.

The CDR3 loop reads CARTGQGALNLGQPQHF. The CDR3, as DNA: TGTGCCAGAACAGGACAGGGGGCGTTGAATCTCGGGCAGCCCCAGCATTTT. The chain has TRBV6-4 and TRBJ1-5; 11 positions match TRBD1. After removal of 9 bases from V and 7 bases from J, the junction contained 17 bases not matched to a gene. Germline values: CDR1 MRHNA, CDR2 SNTAGT. This CDR3 spans 17 amino acids.

The chain is built from TRBV24-1 and TRBJ2-3; D is uncertain. Deletions cut 5 bases from V and 3 bases from J, with 8 bases between. There are 13 residues in the CDR3. CDR1 and CDR2 (germline): KGHDR, SFDVKD. CDR3 DNA sequence: TGTGCCACCAGTGTTGAGAAGACAGATACGCAGTATTTT. Translating gives CATSVEKTDTQYF.

The V and J genes are TRBV5-6 and TRBJ2-1, with 7 nucleotides matching TRBD2. The CDR3 loop spans 15 amino acids. The trim removed 0 bases at V and 3 bases at J, leaving 3 bases unmatched. Germline CDR1 is SGHDT and CDR2 is YYEEEE. The CDR3 DNA sequence: TGTGCCAGCAGCTTGGAGTCTAGCGGCTACAATGAGCAGTTCTTC. It is translated as CASSLESSGYNEQFF.

The genes are TRBV5-5 and TRBJ2-3; the D gene is possibly TRBD1 (5 bases). V was pared by 2 bases and J by 6 bases, with 16 bases between. This CDR3 is built from 15 residues. Germline assignment: CDR1 SGHKS and CDR2 YYEKEE (reference sequence). The CDR3 DNA follows: TGTGCCAGCAGCTTAAGGTTCGACAGCTCGGATACGCAGTATTTT. Its translation is CASSLRFDSSDTQYF.

The genes are TRBV29-1 and TRBJ2-3; TRBD1 might be the D (6 bases). This CDR3 contains 16 residues. Germline loops: CDR1 SQVTM, CDR2 ANQGSEA. Trimming removed 1 base from V and 0 bases from J, with 14 bases in between. This CDR3 reads CSVEGTVHSSTDTQYF. The CDR3 nucleotides are TGCAGCGTTGAAGGGACAGTTCACTCTAGCACAGATACGCAGTATTTT.

The table lists this clone with a few counts. At the DNA level, this CDR3 is encoded by other sequences in the same sample as well. The CDR3 loop reads CSARGLREQYF. As DNA, the CDR3 is TGCAGTGCTAGGGGCCTCCGGGAGCAGTACTTC. This chain connects TRBV20-1 to TRBJ2-7, with D hard to call. The V and J ends lost 3 bases and 7 bases respectively, with 10 bases between them. Germline assignment: CDR1 DFQATT and CDR2 SNEGSKA (reference sequence). This CDR3 contains 11 residues.

The rearrangement joins TRBV29-1 to TRBJ2-7; unclear D gene. Trimming took 4 bases from V and 0 from J, leaving 10 bases between them. CDR1 is SQVTM and CDR2 is ANQGSEA in the germline V gene. The CDR3 is made up of 13 amino acids. The DNA for the CDR3 is TGCAGCGTTGGATCTGGGCCCTCCTACGAGCAGTACTTC. As protein: CSVGSGPSYEQYF.

The chain joins TRBV3-1 (or the pseudogene TRBV3-2) to TRBJ2-1; perhaps TRBD2 as D (5 bases). The CDR3 spans 15 residues. V gave up 1 base and J gave up 3 bases, with 10 bases separating them. Germline V CDR1 and CDR2: LGHDT, YNNKEL (reference sequence). The CDR3 DNA sequence: TGTGCCAGCAGCCAAGGACCGGGGAACTACAATGAGCAGTTCTTC. It encodes CASSQGPGNYNEQFF.

The V and J genes are TRBV4-1 and TRBJ1-1; D remains unclear. Per germline, CDR1 MGHRA and CDR2 YSYEKL. This CDR3 contains 11 residues. Trimming took off 8 bases at V and 4 bases at J, with 8 bases between the two ends. The chain's CDR3 is CASVSITEAFF. The CDR3 region has the DNA TGCGCCAGCGTCTCTATCACTGAAGCTTTCTTT.

The genes are TRBV10-1 and TRBJ2-2, with 13 bases matching TRBD2. Germline V gives CDR1 WNHNN, CDR2 SYGVQD (reference sequence). The J segment lost 3 bases and the V segment lost 2 bases, leaving 3 bases of the junction unmatched. The CDR3 runs to 17 residues. The CDR3 DNA sequence: TGCGCCAGCAGTGAGGGACTAGCGGGAGAACACACCGGGGAGCTGTTTTTT. As protein: CASSEGLAGEHTGELFF.

The chain couples TRBV28 to TRBJ1-1; D call uncertain. This CDR3 contains 13 residues. The V end lost 4 bases, the J end lost 6 bases, and 12 bases lay between the germline ends. Per the germline V gene, CDR1 is MDHEN and CDR2 is SYDVKM. The CDR3 reads CASSSLRAAEAFF. The CDR3 nucleotides read TGTGCCAGCAGTTCTTTGCGCGCGGCTGAAGCTTTCTTT.

This rearrangement joins TRBV6-5 to TRBJ2-5; 8 bases align to TRBD1. CDR3 size: 13 residues. Germline CDR1 and CDR2: MNHEY and SVGAGI. Trimming took 4 bases from V and 7 from J; bases not matched to a gene: 5. The CDR3 bases are TGTGCCAGCAGTTGGGGGCAGGGGGCGACCCAGTACTTC. Translated, it gives CASSWGQGATQYF.

The chain links TRBV10-3 to TRBJ1-2; D is undetermined. The CDR3 is made up of 13 amino acids. Trimming took off 2 bases at V and 1 base at J, with 5 bases between the two ends. The germline gives CDR1 ENHRY, CDR2 SYGVKD. CDR3 loop: CAISELLNYGYTF. The CDR3 DNA reads TGTGCCATCAGTGAGCTCCTTAACTATGGCTACACCTTC.

The chain recombines TRBV27 with TRBJ2-7; D perhaps matches TRBD2 (5 bases). The V gene lost 2 bases and the J gene lost 0 bases, with 8 bases spanning the gap. Germline lookup yields CDR1 MNHEY and CDR2 SMNVEV (reference sequence). This CDR3 region has 14 residues. The CDR3 coding sequence is TGTGCCAGCAGTTTAATAGGGAGCTCCTACGAGCAGTACTTC. Its protein is CASSLIGSSYEQYF.

This clone turned up a few times. V usage is TRBV5-6 and J usage is TRBJ1-2, with D possibly matching TRBD1 (5 bases). The CDR3 has 13 amino acids. Trimming shortened V by 3 bases and J by 4 bases, and 10 bases separated the two germline ends. Germline CDR1 is SGHDT and CDR2 is YYEEEE. CDR3 loop: CASSYSGLYGYTF. The CDR3 nucleotides are TGTGCCAGCAGCTATTCAGGGCTCTATGGCTACACCTTC.

This sequence joins TRBV3-1 (or the pseudogene TRBV3-2) and TRBJ2-5; 11 bases fit TRBD1. Trimming removed 8 bases from V and 7 bases from J; junction bases left unmatched: 6. The length of the CDR3 is 13 residues. The germline gives CDR1 LGHDT, CDR2 YNNKEL (reference sequence). The CDR3 nucleotides are TGTGCCAGCCGTCAAGGGACAGGGGGGACCCAGTACTTC. It translates to CASRQGTGGTQYF.

The chain recombines TRBV9 with TRBJ2-3, with D tentatively TRBD2 (6 bases). The CDR3 loop spans 15 amino acids. Looked up from germline, CDR1 is SGDLS and CDR2 is YYNGEE. Trimming took off 4 bases at V and 3 bases at J, with 15 bases between the two ends. The CDR3 loop reads CASSPTGTYTDTQYF. CDR3 in DNA: TGTGCCAGCAGCCCGACCGGGACTTATACAGATACGCAGTATTTT.

The chain uses TRBV27 and TRBJ2-7; TRBD2 aligns across 9 bases. V was pared by 4 bases and J by 7 bases, with 8 bases of the junction left unmatched. The CDR3 has 14 amino acids. The germline CDR1 and CDR2 sequences are MNHEY and SMNVEV (reference sequence). The CDR3: CASSWSSGSGEQYF. CDR3 DNA sequence: TGTGCCAGCAGTTGGAGTAGCGGGAGCGGTGAGCAGTACTTC.

The chain employs TRBV7-7 and TRBJ2-1, with D unclear. The CDR3 totals 15 residues. The germline V gene has CDR1 SSHAT and CDR2 FNYEAQ (reference sequence). V lost 0 bases and J 0 bases, leaving 6 bases between the germline ends. In DNA form, the CDR3 reads TGTGCCAGCAGCTTAGCCCGGAGCTCCTACAATGAGCAGTTCTTC. Amino acid sequence: CASSLARSSYNEQFF.

The chain joins TRBV2 to TRBJ1-2; TRBD1 matches at 7 bases. Germline V gene sequence: CDR1 SNHLY, CDR2 FYNNEI. V lost 0 bases to trimming and J lost 8 bases; unmatched junction nucleotides: 12. CDR3 size: 16 residues. DNA of the CDR3: TGTGCCAGCAGTGAAGCGCTAGGGGGCGCCTTTGGAGGCTACACCTTC. Translated: CASSEALGGAFGGYTF.

For this clone: The sample carries other DNA sequences with the same CDR3. The chain employs TRBV7-9 and TRBJ1-3; unclear D gene. The CDR3 sequence is 13 residues long. The germline V gene encodes CDR1 SEHNR and CDR2 FQNEAQ (reference sequence). Trimming removed 5 bases at V and 0 bases at J, with 5 bases between. The CDR3 reads CASSPSSGNTIYF. The CDR3 DNA reads TGTGCCAGCAGCCCATCCTCTGGAAACACCATATATTTT.

The V and J genes are TRBV6-4 and TRBJ2-1, with D unclear. Per the germline V gene, CDR1 is MRHNA and CDR2 is SNTAGT. The CDR3 extends over 13 amino acids. Trimming removed 3 bases from V and 1 base from J, with 4 bases in between. DNA of the CDR3: TGTGCCAGCAGTGAAGAGTCCTACAATGAGCAGTTCTTC. The encoded protein is CASSEESYNEQFF.

The chain uses TRBV15 and TRBJ2-7; D remains ambiguous. Trimming cost V 3 bases and J 0 bases, with 15 bases left between them. Germline V gives CDR1 LNHNV, CDR2 YYDKDF (reference sequence). This CDR3 comprises 16 residues. The CDR3 nucleotides are TGTGCCACCAGCAGGGTGGCCAGGCTTAGCTCCTACGAGCAGTACTTC. Its protein product is CATSRVARLSSYEQYF. Full variable domain (missing parts from reference TRBV15 and TRBJ2-7): DAMVIQNPRYQVTQFGKPVTLSCSQTLNHNVMYWYQQKSSQAPKLLFHYYDKDFNNEADTPDNFQSRRPNTSFCFLDIRSPGLGDTAMYLCATSRVARLSSYEQYFGPGTRLTVT.

V and J are TRBV6-2 or TRBV6-3 and TRBJ2-3; 9 bases match TRBD2. CDR3 length: 16 amino acids. The germline gives CDR1 MNHEY, CDR2 SVGEGT. The V segment lost 5 bases and the J segment 5 bases; nucleotides outside the gene matches: 11. The CDR3: CASSRRLAAGVDTQYF. CDR3 DNA: TGTGCCAGCAGTAGACGACTAGCGGCGGGAGTAGATACGCAGTATTTT.

The genes are TRBV2 and TRBJ2-3; 7 bases match TRBD1. This CDR3 has 15 residues. Looked up from germline, CDR1 is SNHLY and CDR2 is FYNNEI. V gave up 6 bases and J gave up 1 base; unmatched junction bases: 7. CDR3 nucleotide sequence: TGTGCCAGCAGCGAGGGGGCCTTTGGCACAGATACGCAGTATTTT. Translation: CASSEGAFGTDTQYF.